This T cell receptor beta chain comes out of a study of OX40 agonist ivuxolimab in advanced cancers. About the study: Age averaged 60 years (range about 20 to 79), and less than 85% were male.

Autoimmune disease history or systemic immunosuppression barred patients. Germline V gene sequence: CDR1 GTSNPN, CDR2 SVGIG (reference sequence). V was pared by 1 base and J by 3 bases, with 21 bases between. This CDR3 is 18 amino acids long. Worth noting for this clone: Antigen: not known.

Broader study findings: Certain nonresponding patients likewise had low normalized T-cell clonal expansion.

Data came from immunoSEQ multiplex PCR; TCRdb stores just in-frame clones and leaves some out. The sample records 70,000 to 95,000 clones, about 87% being singletons. V usage is TRBV30 and J usage is TRBJ1-4, with D maybe TRBD1 (6 bases). The sequence derives from an adult with an advanced solid tumor such as melanoma, head and neck, liver or kidney cancer. Sample: CD4+ or CD8+ T cells sorted from blood, taken in a trial of the OX40 agonist ivuxolimab. In DNA, the CDR3 is TGTGCCTGGAGTGCCAATTATCTACGGGGGCTGGCTAATGAAAAACTGTTTTTT. The encoded protein is CAWSANYLRGLANEKLFF.